This T cell receptor beta chain was identified in a study of blood T cell repertoires in COVID-19. Turning to the study itself: Spain, Italy and the United States supplied samples that represented acute and convalescent COVID-19. T cells, B-cell-depleted T cells, or PBMCs supplied cDNA or gDNA.

Per the germline V gene, CDR1 is LGHNA and CDR2 is YSLEER. Trimming removed 4 bases from V and 2 bases from J; junction bases left unmatched: 3. This CDR3 has 14 amino acids. Original handling: Amplification of reference gene primers was used by the study to estimate nucleated cell counts. TCRdb's table, derived via immunoSEQ multiplex PCR, lists solely in-frame clones and lacks some. V, J and clone size were drawn from that table, and D and trimming were deduced from the DNA. Of 300,000 to 350,000 clones in the sample, over 70% were seen once. The sample taken for sequencing was peripheral blood. This chain uses TRBV4-3 with TRBJ2-7, with 9 bases fitting TRBD1. The TCR sequence derives from a man aged 25-45 years with active or convalescent COVID-19. The CDR3 reads CASSRDRGAYEQYF. The CDR3 DNA follows: TGCGCCAGCAGCCGAGACAGGGGGGCCTACGAGCAGTACTTC.